A single T cell receptor beta chain is shown here with its context. Libraries were prepared by immunoSEQ multiplex PCR; TCRdb keeps only in-frame clonotypes and omits some of them. Altogether more than 85,000 clones are present, 70% to 85% being singletons, with the ten largest covering roughly 17%. This specimen comes from a study of blood T cell repertoires in COVID-19. In the study overall: PBMCs, B-cell-depleted T cells, or T cells were the source of the cDNA or gDNA that made up the material.

V shed 1 base and J 6 bases; nucleotides not matched to a gene: 5. The CDR3 is 15 amino acids. The germline gives CDR1 SGHTA, CDR2 FQGNSA. Sequencing was performed on peripheral blood. The sequence was obtained from a woman aged 55-69 years with acute or convalescent COVID-19. The chain is built from TRBV7-2 and TRBJ1-3, with 8 nucleotides matching TRBD1. The CDR3: CASSLVHRGANTIYF. CDR3 coding DNA: TGTGCCAGCAGCTTAGTTCACAGGGGGGCAAACACCATATATTTT.